The sequence of this T cell receptor beta chain was determined in a study of CD8+CD57+ T cells in acquired aplastic anemia. Study at large: DNA from sorted CD4+ and CD8+ cells averaged roughly 3.2 ug. Average CD4+ read depth in healthy donors was about 10.8 million reads. Study results and limitations: A set of approximately 30 CD8+ CDR3 sequences was shared between patients and controls, and these sequences appeared highly expressed in patients. Patients versus controls showed no significant CD8+ Simpson's diversity difference.

On this clonotype itself: Antigen: not known.

The template used for profiling TCR beta VDJ and CDR3 was genomic DNA. MiXCR, applied by TCRdb to the reads, yields one record per CDR3 protein. Among roughly 51,000 distinct CDR3 sequences listed, about three quarters were seen once. V gave up 5 bases and J gave up 3 bases, with 24 bases separating them. Germline-derived CDR1 and CDR2 are SNHLY and FYNNEI. The CDR3 loop spans 18 amino acids. The chain is built from TRBV2 and TRBJ2-3, with D unresolved. The receptor's source is a human donor in good health, serving as a control. Sequenced input: sorted CD4+, CD8+, or CD8+CD57+ T cells (not recorded which) from PBMCs. For the CDR3, the DNA is TGTGCCAGCAGTCTCCACTTTTTCTCTCTAGATATGACAGATACGCAGTATTTT. As protein: CASSLHFFSLDMTDTQYF.